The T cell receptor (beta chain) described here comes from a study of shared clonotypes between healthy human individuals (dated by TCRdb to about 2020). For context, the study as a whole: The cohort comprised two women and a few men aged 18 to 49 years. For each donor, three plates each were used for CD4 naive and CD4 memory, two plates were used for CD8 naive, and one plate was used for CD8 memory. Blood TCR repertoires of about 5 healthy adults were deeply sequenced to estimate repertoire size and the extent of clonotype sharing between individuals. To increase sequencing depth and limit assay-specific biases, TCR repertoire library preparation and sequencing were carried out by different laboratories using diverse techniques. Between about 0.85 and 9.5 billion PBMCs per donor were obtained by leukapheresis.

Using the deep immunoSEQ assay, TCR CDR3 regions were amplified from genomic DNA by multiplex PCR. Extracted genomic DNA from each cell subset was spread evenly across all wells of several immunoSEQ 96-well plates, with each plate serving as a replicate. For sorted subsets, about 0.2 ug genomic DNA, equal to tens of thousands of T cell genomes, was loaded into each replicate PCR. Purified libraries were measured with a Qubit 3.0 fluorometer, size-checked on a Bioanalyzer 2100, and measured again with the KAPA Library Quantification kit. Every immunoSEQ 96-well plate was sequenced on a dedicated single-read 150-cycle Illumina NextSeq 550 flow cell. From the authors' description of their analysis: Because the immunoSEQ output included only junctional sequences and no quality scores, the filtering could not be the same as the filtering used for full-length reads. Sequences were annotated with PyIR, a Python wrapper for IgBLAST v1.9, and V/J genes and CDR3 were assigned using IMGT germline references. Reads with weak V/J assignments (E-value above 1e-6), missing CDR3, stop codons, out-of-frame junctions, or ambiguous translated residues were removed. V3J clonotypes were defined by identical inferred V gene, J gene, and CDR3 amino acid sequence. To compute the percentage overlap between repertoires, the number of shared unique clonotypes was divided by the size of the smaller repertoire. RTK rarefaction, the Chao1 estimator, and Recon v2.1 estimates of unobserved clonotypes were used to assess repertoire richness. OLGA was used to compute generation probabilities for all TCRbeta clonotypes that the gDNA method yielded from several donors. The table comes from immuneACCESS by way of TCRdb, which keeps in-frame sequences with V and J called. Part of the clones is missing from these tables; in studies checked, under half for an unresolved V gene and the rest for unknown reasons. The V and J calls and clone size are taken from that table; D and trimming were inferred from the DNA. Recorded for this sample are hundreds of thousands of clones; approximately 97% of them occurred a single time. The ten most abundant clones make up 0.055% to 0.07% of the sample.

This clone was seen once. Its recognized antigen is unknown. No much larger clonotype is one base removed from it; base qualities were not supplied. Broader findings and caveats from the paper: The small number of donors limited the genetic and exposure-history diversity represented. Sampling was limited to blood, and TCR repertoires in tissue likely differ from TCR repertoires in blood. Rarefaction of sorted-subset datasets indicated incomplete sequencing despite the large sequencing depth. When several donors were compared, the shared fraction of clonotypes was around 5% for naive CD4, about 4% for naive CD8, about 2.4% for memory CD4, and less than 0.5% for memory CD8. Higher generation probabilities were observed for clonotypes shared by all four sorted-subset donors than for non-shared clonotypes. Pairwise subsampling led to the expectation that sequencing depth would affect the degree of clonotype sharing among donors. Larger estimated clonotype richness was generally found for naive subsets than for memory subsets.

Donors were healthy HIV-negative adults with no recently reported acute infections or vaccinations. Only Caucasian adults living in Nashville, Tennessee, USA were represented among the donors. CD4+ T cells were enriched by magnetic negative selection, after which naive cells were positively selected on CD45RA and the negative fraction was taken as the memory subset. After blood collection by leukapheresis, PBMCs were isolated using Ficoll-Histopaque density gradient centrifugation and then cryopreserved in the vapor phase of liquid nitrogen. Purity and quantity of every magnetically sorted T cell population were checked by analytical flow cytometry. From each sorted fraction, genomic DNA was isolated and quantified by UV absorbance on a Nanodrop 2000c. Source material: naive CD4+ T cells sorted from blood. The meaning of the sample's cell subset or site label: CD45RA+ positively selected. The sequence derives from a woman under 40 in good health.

The DNA reads TGTGCCACCAGCAGGGTGACTAGCGACAATGAGCAGTTCTTC. Its protein product is CATSRVTSDNEQFF. Rearrangement joined TRBV15 to TRBJ2-1, with TRBD2 matching 8 junction bases. The CDR3 numbers 14 residues from cysteine through phenylalanine. The sequence is cut down to CDR3 DNA, 42 bases in frame from base 1. Trimming accounts for 3 bases at V and 5 bases at J, while the number of junction bases matched to no gene is 3. CDR1 and CDR2 are drawn from the germline V gene (reference sequence): LNHNV, YYDKDF.